The 25 T cell receptor beta chains listed next were all sequenced from one sample in a study of metastatic and nonmetastatic thyroid tumors. Treatment of any kind had been given to no patient before thyroid surgery. Via MiXCR, TCRdb re-called the PCR reads. Here the sample spans under 95,000 clones, about 13% being singletons. Sequencing was performed on blood. These receptors came from a female donor with papillary thyroid cancer or a benign thyroid nodule (not recorded which). Some clones in this sample may be carry-over from other donors' samples.

This clone was seen at least ten times. The chain is built from TRBV20-1 and TRBJ2-7; 7 nucleotides match TRBD2. Losses at the gene ends were 3 bases for V and 1 base for J; bases not matched to a gene: 9. CDR1 DFQATT and CDR2 SNEGSKA come from the germline V gene (reference sequence). The length of the CDR3 is 15 residues. Here the CDR3 reads CSASPWGGASYEQYF. CDR3 DNA: TGCAGTGCTAGTCCATGGGGGGGTGCTTCCTACGAGCAGTACTTC.

At least ten counts were recorded for this clone. The same CDR3 also results from other DNA sequences found in this sample. This chain joins TRBV18 and TRBJ2-1; D call uncertain. Germline CDR1 reads KGHSH; CDR2 reads LQKENI. Trimming cost V 0 bases and J 5 bases, with 14 bases left between them. The CDR3 loop spans 16 amino acids. The CDR3 DNA reads as TGTGCCAGCTCACCACCGGGTAACAAGCGAGACAATGAGCAGTTCTTC. This encodes CASSPPGNKRDNEQFF.

About this clone: The junction departs from germline at one end; a sequencing error may be responsible. The gene calls are TRBV5-1 and TRBJ2-4; D possibly corresponds to TRBD2 (6 bases). Germline CDR1 reads SGHRS; CDR2 reads YFSETQ. The CDR3 runs to 13 residues. The CDR3 loop is CASSSNSGESLRF. CDR3 DNA sequence: TGCGCCAGCAGCTCTAATTCGGGAGAGTCTTTGAGATTC.

This clone appeared many times. The chain couples TRBV18 to TRBJ1-6; D call uncertain. The germline V and J ends were trimmed by 3 bases and 9 bases, with 15 bases remaining between them. Looked up from germline, CDR1 is KGHSH and CDR2 is LQKENI. The CDR3 is made up of 15 amino acids. Written as DNA, the CDR3 is TGTGCCAGCTCACCTTCTCGGGGAGGACTTTCACCCCTCCACTTT. Translating it yields CASSPSRGGLSPLHF.

For this clone: The CDR3 does not end in the conserved phenylalanine or tryptophan, so this is likely a read error. The CDR3: CASSLGLVYEQYS. In nucleotides, the CDR3 is TGTGCCAGCAGCCTAGGACTGGTCTACGAGCAGTACTCC. The chain uses TRBV11-2 and TRBJ2-7; perhaps TRBD2 as D (5 bases). The ends were cut back, 5 bases at V and 3 bases at J, with 11 bases in the middle. CDR1 and CDR2 (germline): SGHAT, FQNNGV. This CDR3 is built from 13 residues.

This clone came up a few times. The chain carries TRBV6-2 or TRBV6-3 and TRBJ2-7, with 7 bases that match TRBD1. CDR1 and CDR2 (germline): MNHEY, SVGEGT. CDR3 length: 13 residues. J gave up 2 bases and V 4 bases, and 2 bases lay outside the gene matches. CDR3 bases: TGTGCCAGCAGTTTCGGACAGGCCTACGAGCAGTACTTC. Amino acids: CASSFGQAYEQYF.

Worth noting for this clone: A read error may explain this, as a much larger clone is one base away. The V gene is TRBV6-2 or TRBV6-3, the J gene TRBJ2-1; D remains unclear. The V gene's germline CDR1 is MNHEY and CDR2 SVGEGT. The CDR3 length is 15 residues. Trimming took off 2 bases at V and 7 bases at J, with 15 bases between the two ends. This CDR3 reads CASSYTDVGFNEQFF. Written as DNA, the CDR3 is TGTGCCAGCAGTTACACGGACGTAGGATTTAATGAGCAGTTCTTC.

This clone was recorded many times. Other DNA variants within this sample encode the same CDR3. The J gene is TRBJ1-5, the V gene TRBV19; 11 positions match TRBD1. J gave up 6 bases and V 5 bases, and 0 bases lay outside the gene matches. Germline assignment: CDR1 LNHDA and CDR2 SQIVND (reference sequence). The CDR3 has 13 residues. The CDR3 spells CASSGTGGQPQHF. As DNA, the CDR3 is TGTGCCAGTAGTGGGACAGGGGGTCAGCCCCAGCATTTT.

This clone was seen ten or more times. This chain connects TRBV7-2 to TRBJ2-7; 7 bases map to TRBD1. CDR3 length: 14 amino acids. Germline values: CDR1 SGHTA, CDR2 FQGNSA. V was clipped by 0 bases and J by 7 bases; unmatched bases: 6. The CDR3 reads CASSLANPRGEQYF. The CDR3, as DNA: TGTGCCAGCAGCTTAGCCAACCCCAGGGGGGAGCAGTACTTC.

V is TRBV27 and J is TRBJ1-6; D perhaps matches TRBD1 (5 bases). Trimming left V 8 bases short and J 6 bases short, with 5 bases between. Germline V CDR1 and CDR2: MNHEY, SMNVEV (reference sequence). The CDR3 sequence is 11 residues long. In DNA, the CDR3 is TGTGCCAGCGGGGGTAATTCACCCCTCCACTTT. Translating gives CASGGNSPLHF.

Many counts were recorded for this clone. J is TRBJ2-7 and V is TRBV5-4; 9 bases are a match to TRBD1. V trimming: 2 bases; J trimming: 5 bases; junction bases outside the gene matches: 5. Germline V gives CDR1 SGHNT, CDR2 YYREEE (reference sequence). The CDR3 runs 14 residues. CDR3 coding DNA: TGTGCCAGCAGCTTATACGACAGGGGGAACGAGCAGTACTTC. Amino acid sequence: CASSLYDRGNEQYF. Full variable domain (remainder filled in from reference TRBV5-4 and TRBJ2-7): ETGVTQSPTHLIKTRGQQVTLRCSSQSGHNTVSWYQQALGQGPQFIFQYYREEENGRGNFPPRFSGLQFPNYSSELNVNALELDDSALYLCASSLYDRGNEQYFGPGTRLTVT.

This clone was seen many times. The chain carries TRBV6-2 or TRBV6-3 and TRBJ2-5, with TRBD1 matching 9 bases. V trimming: 6 bases; J trimming: 6 bases; junction bases outside the gene matches: 8. The germline gives CDR1 MNHEY, CDR2 SVGEGT. The CDR3 sequence is 14 residues long. The CDR3 nucleotides read TGTGCCAGCAGAAGGACAGGGGACACGAAGACCCAGTACTTC. This gives the protein CASRRTGDTKTQYF.

This clone has ten or more counts. V and J are TRBV7-9 and TRBJ1-2; D gene ambiguous. V was shortened by 5 bases and J by 1 base, with 11 bases between the two germline ends. This CDR3 spans 14 amino acids. In germline, CDR1 is SEHNR, CDR2 FQNEAQ (reference sequence). The CDR3 DNA is TGTGCCAGCAGCAGGAGCGCAGTTAACTATGGCTACACCTTC. Amino acid sequence: CASSRSAVNYGYTF. The full variable domain, in which reference TRBV7-9 and TRBJ1-2 provide the parts outside the CDR3, is DTGVSQNPRHKITKRGQNVTFRCDPISEHNRLYWYRQTLGQGPEFLTYFQNEAQLEKSRLLSDRFSAERPKGSFSTLEIQRTEQGDSAMYLCASSRSAVNYGYTFGSGTRLTVV.

This clone appeared many times. V and J are TRBV6-2 or TRBV6-3 and TRBJ2-6, with 7 bases identical to TRBD1. V shed 3 bases, J shed 0 bases, and the junction held 11 bases outside the gene matches. CDR3 length: 19 amino acids. From germline, CDR1 is MNHEY and CDR2 SVGEGT. DNA for the CDR3: TGTGCCAGCAGTTATAGGAGAGGACAGGTTGACTCTGGGGCCAACGTCCTGACTTTC. Translating gives CASSYRRGQVDSGANVLTF.

In its sample, this clone was seen many times. The V gene is TRBV7-2, the J gene TRBJ2-1; 10 nucleotides agree with TRBD2. The CDR3 length is 15 residues. V lost 4 bases and J lost 4; bases outside the gene matches: 4. Germline V gene sequence: CDR1 SGHTA, CDR2 FQGNSA. In DNA form, the CDR3 reads TGTGCCAGCAGCTGGGCACTAGCGGGATACAATGAGCAGTTCTTC. It is translated as CASSWALAGYNEQFF.

This clone was seen at least ten times. The V and J genes are TRBV20-1 and TRBJ1-3; 8 bases fit TRBD1. The V gene's germline CDR1 is DFQATT and CDR2 SNEGSKA (reference sequence). J lost 2 bases, V lost 0 bases, and 3 bases had no gene match. There are 15 residues in the CDR3. The CDR3 region is CSARDPRGPGNTIYF. CDR3 nucleotide sequence: TGCAGTGCTAGAGATCCCAGGGGGCCTGGAAACACCATATATTTT.

This clone showed up many times. The J gene is TRBJ1-5, the V gene TRBV15; 7 positions agree with TRBD1. J gave up 3 bases and V 5 bases, and 4 bases lay outside the gene matches. CDR1 is LNHNV, CDR2 YYDKDF, per germline (reference sequence). The CDR3 is 14 residues long. CDR3 sequence (DNA): TGTGCCACCAGCCGGGACAGAGTCAATCAGCCCCAGCATTTT. It translates to CATSRDRVNQPQHF. Supplemented by reference TRBV15 and TRBJ1-5, the full variable domain reads DAMVIQNPRYQVTQFGKPVTLSCSQTLNHNVMYWYQQKSSQAPKLLFHYYDKDFNNEADTPDNFQSRRPNTSFCFLDIRSPGLGDTAMYLCATSRDRVNQPQHFGDGTRLSIL.

This clone was found many times. The gene calls are TRBV20-1 and TRBJ1-1; D unresolved. Germline CDR1 is DFQATT and CDR2 is SNEGSKA (reference sequence). The length of the CDR3 is 15 residues. Trimming left V 6 bases short and J 1 base short, with 18 bases between. The CDR3 is CSASPPRGRNTEAFF. The CDR3 DNA sequence: TGCAGTGCCAGCCCCCCGCGGGGTCGGAACACTGAAGCTTTCTTT.

This clone occurred many times. The V and J genes are TRBV20-1 and TRBJ1-5; TRBD1 aligns across 9 bases. Germline trimming cut 6 bases from V and 9 bases from J; bases unmatched to any gene: 18. Per germline, CDR1 DFQATT and CDR2 SNEGSKA (reference sequence). The CDR3 length is 16 residues. The CDR3 loop is CSAPTGTGYDTGPQHF. The CDR3 DNA follows: TGCAGTGCGCCGACCGGGACAGGGTACGATACGGGGCCCCAGCATTTT.

This clone has a handful of counts. This rearrangement joins TRBV5-4 to TRBJ2-6; D call uncertain. Looked up from germline, CDR1 is SGHNT and CDR2 is YYREEE (reference sequence). V lost 3 bases, J lost 0 bases, and 13 bases lay in between. The CDR3 length is 17 residues. The CDR3 coding sequence is TGTGCCAGCAGCTCCGGACGTATCGTCTCTGGGGCCAACGTCCTGACTTTC. It translates to CASSSGRIVSGANVLTF.

The V gene is TRBV19, the J gene TRBJ1-5, with 12 bases aligning to TRBD1. The germline CDR1 and CDR2 sequences are LNHDA and SQIVND (reference sequence). This CDR3 has 15 residues. V lost 4 bases, J lost 6 bases, and 4 bases stayed unmatched. Here the CDR3 reads CASSRGQGAGQPQHF. As DNA, the CDR3 is TGTGCCAGTAGTAGGGGACAGGGGGCAGGTCAGCCCCAGCATTTT.

This clone was counted many times. This chain connects TRBV9 to TRBJ1-5; 7 positions agree with TRBD1. The junction had 3 bases not matched to a gene; V was cut back by 3 bases and J by 0 bases. The CDR3 runs to 15 residues. Germline V gives CDR1 SGDLS, CDR2 YYNGEE. The CDR3 DNA follows: TGTGCCAGCAGCGAGGGACAGCTTAGCAATCAGCCCCAGCATTTT. Its translation: CASSEGQLSNQPQHF.

In this sample, this clone turned up a few times. The chain is built from TRBV24-1 and TRBJ2-7; no reliable D call. Germline V CDR1 and CDR2: KGHDR, SFDVKD. The CDR3 extends over 14 amino acids. The germline V and J ends were trimmed by 5 bases and 13 bases, with 23 bases remaining between them. Here the CDR3 reads CATSGGASSYDHYF. DNA of the CDR3: TGTGCCACCAGTGGAGGAGCCTCCTCCTACGATCATTACTTC.

This clone was detected many times. This chain links TRBV7-9 with TRBJ2-1; D gene uncertain. Trimming pared 6 bases from V and 0 bases from J, leaving 12 bases between. This CDR3 comprises 15 residues. CDR1 and CDR2 (germline): SEHNR, FQNEAQ (reference sequence). The CDR3: CASSSVRNSYNEQFF. Here the CDR3 DNA reads TGTGCCAGCAGTTCAGTCAGGAACTCCTACAATGAGCAGTTCTTC.

The V call is TRBV12-3 or TRBV12-4, the J call TRBJ1-5, with D unresolved. The CDR3 loop spans 13 amino acids. Trimming shortened V by 7 bases and J by 4 bases, and 11 bases separated the two germline ends. The CDR3 DNA sequence: TGTGCCAGCACCCCATGGAGGAATCAGCCCCAGCATTTT. Translation gives CASTPWRNQPQHF.